Below, one T cell receptor (beta chain) is given with its context. This same CDR3 is encoded by further DNA sequences in the sample. Profiled with immunoSEQ multiplex PCR; TCRdb holds only in-frame clones, not every one. The sample consists of roughly 290,000 clones, roughly 86% of them appearing once. The data were obtained in a study of blood T cell repertoires in COVID-19. The CDR3 consists of 14 residues. Trimming shortened V by 4 bases and J by 1 base, and 11 bases separated the two germline ends. Germline V lookup: CDR1 KGHSH, CDR2 LQKENI. This chain connects TRBV18 to TRBJ2-7; D is possibly TRBD1 (6 bases). Sequencing was done on a sample of peripheral blood. The clonotype comes from a woman between 45 and 60 years old who had recovered from COVID-19. CDR3 sequence: CASSRGQGSYEQYF. For the CDR3, the DNA is TGTGCCAGCTCACGGGGGCAGGGATCCTACGAGCAGTACTTC.